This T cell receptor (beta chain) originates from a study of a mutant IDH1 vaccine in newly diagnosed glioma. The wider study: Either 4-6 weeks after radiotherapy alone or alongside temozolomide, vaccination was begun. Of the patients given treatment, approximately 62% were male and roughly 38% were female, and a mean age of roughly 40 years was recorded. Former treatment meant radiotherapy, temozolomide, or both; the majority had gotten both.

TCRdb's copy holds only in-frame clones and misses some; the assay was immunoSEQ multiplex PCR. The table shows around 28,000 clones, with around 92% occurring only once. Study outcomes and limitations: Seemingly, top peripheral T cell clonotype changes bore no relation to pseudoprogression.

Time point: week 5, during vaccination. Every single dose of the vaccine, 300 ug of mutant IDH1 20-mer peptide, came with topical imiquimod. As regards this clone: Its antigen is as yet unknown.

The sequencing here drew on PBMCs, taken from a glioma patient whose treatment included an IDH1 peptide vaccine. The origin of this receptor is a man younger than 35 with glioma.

DNA of the CDR3: TGTGCCAGCAGTTACGGGACGGAAGAGTACTTC. Encoded protein: CASSYGTEEYF. The chain couples TRBV6-6 to TRBJ2-7, with D tentatively TRBD1 or TRBD2 (5 bases each). The V and J ends lost 2 bases and 11 bases respectively, with 10 bases between them. Germline loops: CDR1 MNHNY, CDR2 SVGAGI (reference sequence). The CDR3 has 11 residues.